This entry lists 15 T cell receptor beta chains sequenced from one sample in a study of siplizumab effects on memory and regulatory T cells. TCRdb's copy holds only in-frame clones and misses some; the assay was immunoSEQ multiplex PCR. The profile shows some 73,000 clones, 93% of them singletons. Sequences were obtained from CD8+ T cells sorted from blood. Every receptor here comes from a human donor in good health.

The CDR3 nucleotides read TGTGCCAGCATGGGGACAGCCCTCTCCTACGAGCAGTACTTC. This gives the protein CASMGTALSYEQYF. V is TRBV2 and J is TRBJ2-7; 7 nucleotides align to TRBD1. Per germline, CDR1 SNHLY and CDR2 FYNNEI. The junction had 6 bases not matched to a gene; V was cut back by 7 bases and J by 0 bases. CDR3 length equals 14 residues.

To note about this clone: A junction end diverges from the germline sequence, so it may reflect a read error. The V gene is TRBV11-2, the J gene TRBJ2-5; 11 nucleotides align to TRBD2. Germline assignment: CDR1 SGHAT and CDR2 FQNNGV. This CDR3 contains 15 residues. DNA for the CDR3: TGTGCCAACAGCTTTGGGACTAGCGGTCAAGAGACCCAGTACTTC. Its translation: CANSFGTSGQETQYF.

The V gene is TRBV13, the J gene TRBJ1-1, with D maybe TRBD1 (5 bases). Germline assignment: CDR1 PRHDT and CDR2 FYEKMQ (reference sequence). The CDR3 consists of 15 residues. Between the trimmed V and J ends, which lost 5 bases and 4 bases, there was a span of 17 bases. The CDR3 DNA is TGTGCCAGCAGCCTGGGACCCGGGATTGGCACTGAAGCTTTCTTT. Translation: CASSLGPGIGTEAFF. Together with reference TRBV13 and TRBJ1-1, the CDR3 gives the full variable domain: AAGVIQSPRHLIKEKRETATLKCYPIPRHDTVYWYQQGPGQDPQFLISFYEKMQSDKGSIPDRFSAQQFSDYHSELNMSSLELGDSALYFCASSLGPGIGTEAFFGQGTRLTVV.

The chain couples TRBV7-6 to TRBJ2-7, with D maybe TRBD1 (5 bases). The germline V gene encodes CDR1 SGHVS and CDR2 FNYEAQ. The CDR3 is made up of 16 amino acids. V was trimmed by 5 bases and J by 0 bases, leaving 17 bases between them. Written as DNA, the CDR3 is TGTGCCAGCAGCGAAGGTTGGCAGGGCGACTCCTACGAGCAGTACTTC. Amino acids: CASSEGWQGDSYEQYF. The full variable domain, completed using reference TRBV7-6 and TRBJ2-7, is GAGVSQSPRYKVTKRGQDVALRCDPISGHVSLYWYRQALGQGPEFLTYFNYEAQQDKSGLPNDRFSAERPEGSISTLTIQRTEQRDSAMYRCASSEGWQGDSYEQYFGPGTRLTVT.

V gene TRBV29-1 combines with J gene TRBJ1-5, with a possible D match to TRBD1 (5 bases). The CDR3 is made up of 14 amino acids. In germline, CDR1 is SQVTM, CDR2 ANQGSEA. The ends were cut back, 1 base at V and 5 bases at J, with 12 bases in the middle. CDR3 region: CSVEVGQGDQPQHF. The CDR3 DNA sequence: TGCAGCGTTGAAGTAGGCCAGGGCGATCAGCCCCAGCATTTT.

The J gene is TRBJ2-7, the V gene TRBV6-1; D might be TRBD1 (5 bases). This CDR3 is built from 15 residues. Trimming pared 2 bases from V and 5 bases from J, leaving 16 bases between. Germline V gene data show CDR1 as MNHNS and CDR2 as SASEGT. The CDR3 spells CASSESVGDLDEQYF. CDR3 coding DNA: TGTGCCAGCAGTGAATCGGTAGGGGATCTGGACGAGCAGTACTTC.

In DNA, the CDR3 is TGTGCCAGCAGCTTGGACAGAGTGAACACTGAAGCTTTCTTT. It specifies CASSLDRVNTEAFF. The genes are TRBV5-4 and TRBJ1-1, with unresolved D. V was cut by 0 bases and J by 0 bases, with 6 bases left in between. Germline V gene sequence: CDR1 SGHNT, CDR2 YYREEE (reference sequence). The length of the CDR3 is 14 residues.

The count of this clone is one. V usage is TRBV27 and J usage is TRBJ2-3; 12 bases are a match to TRBD2. V was pared by 5 bases and J by 5 bases, with 5 bases of the junction left unmatched. Germline values: CDR1 MNHEY, CDR2 SMNVEV (reference sequence). This CDR3 has 15 amino acids. The CDR3 DNA sequence: TGTGCCAGCAGTCCTAGCGGGGGGGGGAGAGATACGCAGTATTTT. Protein sequence: CASSPSGGGRDTQYF.

The chain joins TRBV9 to TRBJ2-3; no definite D call. The germline V and J ends were trimmed by 4 bases and 6 bases, with 24 bases remaining between them. In germline, CDR1 is SGDLS, CDR2 YYNGEE. CDR3 length: 17 residues. CDR3 amino acids: CASSFSGYGLIADTQYF. CDR3 coding DNA: TGTGCCAGCAGCTTCTCCGGTTATGGCCTAATCGCGGATACGCAGTATTTT.

The chain uses TRBV5-4 and TRBJ2-7; D gene unclear. The CDR3 sequence is 13 residues long. Trimming pared 1 base from V and 0 bases from J, leaving 5 bases between. Looked up from germline, CDR1 is SGHNT and CDR2 is YYREEE (reference sequence). The CDR3 DNA reads TGTGCCAGCAGCTTGAGGACCTCCTACGAGCAGTACTTC. It translates to CASSLRTSYEQYF.

The chain combines TRBV7-9 with TRBJ2-3, with 8 bases fitting TRBD2. V gave up 7 bases and J gave up 1 base; unmatched junction bases: 10. CDR1 is SEHNR and CDR2 is FQNEAQ in the germline V gene (reference sequence). This CDR3 has 16 residues. CDR3 DNA sequence: TGTGCCAGCATCCAAAGGAGGCGGGAGGGCACAGATACGCAGTATTTT. Its translation: CASIQRRREGTDTQYF. The full variable domain, in which reference TRBV7-9 and TRBJ2-3 provide the parts outside the CDR3, is DTGVSQNPRHKITKRGQNVTFRCDPISEHNRLYWYRQTLGQGPEFLTYFQNEAQLEKSRLLSDRFSAERPKGSFSTLEIQRTEQGDSAMYLCASIQRRREGTDTQYFGPGTRLTVL.

DNA of the CDR3: TGTGCCAGCAGCTTAGTTCCAGGGATAGGTTTAGAGACCCAGTACTTC. This gives the protein CASSLVPGIGLETQYF. The chain links TRBV11-2 to TRBJ2-5; weak D call: TRBD1 (5 bases). Germline CDR1 and CDR2: SGHAT and FQNNGV. This CDR3 comprises 16 residues. The V and J ends lost 1 base and 4 bases respectively, with 16 bases between them. Drawing the rest from reference TRBV11-2 and TRBJ2-5, the complete variable domain is EAGVAQSPRYKIIEKRQSVAFWCNPISGHATLYWYQQILGQGPKLLIQFQNNGVVDDSQLPKDRFSAERLKGVDSTLKIQPAKLEDSAVYLCASSLVPGIGLETQYFGPGTRLLVL.

This clone was seen only a few times. This chain connects TRBV27 to TRBJ2-7; 7 bases fit TRBD2. Unmatched junction bases numbered 4, after V lost 3 bases and J lost 2 bases. CDR1 is MNHEY, CDR2 SMNVEV, per germline (reference sequence). This CDR3 is built from 14 residues. The CDR3 protein is CASSFGGVPYEQYF. Written as DNA, the CDR3 is TGTGCCAGCAGTTTTGGGGGGGTGCCCTACGAGCAGTACTTC.

This clone has just one count. The V and J genes are TRBV6-4 and TRBJ1-1; a possible D gene is TRBD1 (5 bases). The ends were cut back, 2 bases at V and 6 bases at J, with 10 bases in the middle. Germline V gene lookup returns CDR1 MRHNA and CDR2 SNTAGT. The CDR3 runs to 13 residues. Written as DNA, the CDR3 is TGTGCCAGCAGTGACGGGACTGGGCCTGAAGCTTTCTTT. This codes for CASSDGTGPEAFF.

The CDR3 DNA reads as TGTGCCAGCAGCGTTGCCCCGAACACCGGGGAGCTGTTTTTT. As protein: CASSVAPNTGELFF. The genes are TRBV9 and TRBJ2-2; no firm D call. The CDR3 is made up of 14 amino acids. Germline V gives CDR1 SGDLS, CDR2 YYNGEE. The germline V and J ends were trimmed by 2 bases and 0 bases, with 5 bases remaining between them. Supplemented by reference TRBV9 and TRBJ2-2, the full variable domain reads DSGVTQTPKHLITATGQRVTLRCSPRSGDLSVYWYQQSLDQGLQFLIQYYNGEERAKGNILERFSAQQFPDLHSELNLSSLELGDSALYFCASSVAPNTGELFFGEGSRLTVL.